These T cell receptor beta chains were read from a single sample in a study of blood T cell repertoires in COVID-19. The repertoire was sequenced with immunoSEQ multiplex PCR; TCRdb's copy has only in-frame clones and lacks some. The sample carries roughly 170,000 clones, 83% recorded once. Sequenced: PBMCs or T cells enriched from blood (not recorded which). These receptors all stem from a woman between 50 and 59 years old who had recovered from COVID-19. CDR3s include the opening cysteine and the closing phenylalanine or tryptophan. D genes are given only for firm matches. Size is stated for part of the rows, as once, few or many counts, or as a class when the clone is expanded.

size: -; J: TRBJ1-1; V: TRBV20-1; D: -; DNA: TGCAGTGCTAGTCCATGGAGGAACACTGAAGCTTTCTTT; CDR3: CSASPWRNTEAFF
size: -; J: TRBJ2-5; V: TRBV5-4; D: TRBD1; DNA: TGTGCCAGCAGCAATAGGTTACAGGGGCAAGCAGGGACCCAGTACTTC; CDR3: CASSNRLQGQAGTQYF
size: once; J: TRBJ1-1; V: TRBV5-6; D: TRBD1; DNA: TGTGCCAGCAGACAACCGGGACAGATTGAAGCTTTCTTT; CDR3: CASRQPGQIEAFF
size: -; J: TRBJ1-5; V: TRBV19; D: TRBD1; DNA: TGTGCCAGTAGTATTTGGGGACAGGGGGCTCAGCCCCAGCATTTT; CDR3: CASSIWGQGAQPQHF
size: -; J: TRBJ2-2; V: TRBV6-1; D: -; DNA: TGTGCCAGCAGTGAATGGGCAGGGAAGAAGACCGGGGAGCTGTTTTTT; CDR3: CASSEWAGKKTGELFF
size: -; J: TRBJ1-5; V: TRBV6-1; D: TRBD1; DNA: TGTGCCAGCAGTGAACATCCTCAGGGGGGTGGCAATCAGCCCCAGCATTTT; CDR3: CASSEHPQGGGNQPQHF
size: -; J: TRBJ2-1; V: TRBV19; D: TRBD1; DNA: TGTGCCAGTAGTTCCCGACAGGGATGGGATGAGCAGTTCTTC; CDR3: CASSSRQGWDEQFF
size: -; J: TRBJ1-5; V: TRBV19; D: -; DNA: TGTGCCAGTAGTATAAAAAGGACAAGCAATCAGCCCCAGCATTTT; CDR3: CASSIKRTSNQPQHF
size: -; J: TRBJ2-5; V: TRBV28; D: TRBD2; DNA: TGTGCCAGCAGTGTTGGAGGGGCTAGCGGGAGAGAGACCCAGTACTTC; CDR3: CASSVGGASGRETQYF
size: -; J: TRBJ1-2; V: TRBV9; D: TRBD1; DNA: TGTGCCAGCAGCGACCCCCGGGACAGAAAATACGCTAACTATGGCTACACCTTC; CDR3: CASSDPRDRKYANYGYTF
size: -; J: TRBJ2-1; V: TRBV21-1; D: -; DNA: TGTGCCAGCAGAAACAACGGGACTTCCCACAATGAGCAGTTCTTC; CDR3: CASRNNGTSHNEQFF
size: -; J: TRBJ1-4; V: TRBV25-1; D: -; DNA: TGTGCCAGCAGTGGCCGAGGATGGGACTACAAACTGTTTTTT; CDR3: CASSGRGWDYKLFF
size: -; J: TRBJ1-2; V: TRBV30; D: -; DNA: TGTGCCTGGAGTGCCACCCAGGATGGCTACACCTTC; CDR3: CAWSATQDGYTF
size: few; J: TRBJ2-1; V: TRBV9; D: TRBD1; DNA: TGTGCCAGCAGCCGAGGGGGCTTCGAGCAGTTCTTC; CDR3: CASSRGGFEQFF
size: -; J: TRBJ2-3; V: TRBV4-3; D: -; DNA: TGCGCCAGCAGCCACCCTCATAGCGAAAGCACAGATACGCAGTATTTT; CDR3: CASSHPHSESTDTQYF
size: -; J: TRBJ1-2; V: TRBV5-1; D: -; DNA: TGCGCCAGCAGCGACGACGGAGCCTATGGCTACACCTTC; CDR3: CASSDDGAYGYTF
size: -; J: TRBJ2-1; V: TRBV10-3; D: -; DNA: TGTGCCATCAGTGAGTCCGGGACTGGACCGTTCTTC; CDR3: CAISESGTGPFF
size: -; J: TRBJ2-2; V: TRBV30; D: -; DNA: TGTGCCTGGAGTGTGGGGCAAACCGGGGAGCTGTTTTTT; CDR3: CAWSVGQTGELFF
size: -; J: TRBJ1-2; V: TRBV27; D: TRBD1; DNA: TGTGCCAGCAGTTTATCCCGACAGGGAGGATTCTATGGCTACACCTTC; CDR3: CASSLSRQGGFYGYTF
size: -; J: TRBJ2-1; V: TRBV14; D: -; DNA: TGTGCCAGCAAACGCACAGGGGAGCAGTTCTTC; CDR3: CASKRTGEQFF
size: few; J: TRBJ1-2; V: TRBV6-5; D: -; DNA: TGTGCCAGCAGTTTCGCGCCGGGAGACTATGGCTACACCTTC; CDR3: CASSFAPGDYGYTF
size: -; J: TRBJ2-5; V: TRBV11-2; D: -; DNA: TGTGCCAGCAGCTGGGAACTAGCTTTCCAAGAGACCCAGTACTTC; CDR3: CASSWELAFQETQYF
size: once; J: TRBJ2-5; V: TRBV27; D: TRBD1; DNA: TGTGCCAGCAGGGAAGGGACAGGGGGGCAAGAGACCCAGTACTTC; CDR3: CASREGTGGQETQYF
size: -; J: TRBJ1-6; V: TRBV9; D: TRBD1; DNA: TGTGCCAGCAGCGCGGTCAGGGACAGGGGTTGGTCACCCCTCCACTTT; CDR3: CASSAVRDRGWSPLHF
size: -; J: TRBJ1-1; V: TRBV10-3; D: TRBD1; DNA: TGTGCCATCAGTGGACGACAGGGAGTGGGGATGAACACTGAAGCTTTCTTT; CDR3: CAISGRQGVGMNTEAFF
size: -; J: TRBJ2-3; V: TRBV28; D: -; DNA: TGTGCCAGCAGCCCGTCGACTGGCACAGATACGCAGTATTTT; CDR3: CASSPSTGTDTQYF
size: -; J: TRBJ1-6; V: TRBV7-3; D: -; DNA: TGTGCCAGCAGCCTATTAACGGGAGGGGATTCACCCCTCCACTTT; CDR3: CASSLLTGGDSPLHF
size: -; J: TRBJ1-2; V: TRBV14; D: TRBD1; DNA: TGTGCCAGCAGCCCGGGACAGGGGTCTGGCTACACCTTC; CDR3: CASSPGQGSGYTF
size: once; J: TRBJ1-3; V: TRBV7-9; D: -; DNA: TGTGCCAGCAGCTTAGCTGACAGCTCTGGAAACACCATATATTTT; CDR3: CASSLADSSGNTIYF
size: -; J: TRBJ1-5; V: TRBV6-5; D: -; DNA: TGTGCCAGCAGCCAGAATCCGTATAGCAATCAGCCCCAGCATTTT; CDR3: CASSQNPYSNQPQHF
size: few; J: TRBJ2-3; V: TRBV2; D: TRBD1; DNA: TGTGCCAGCAAATCGGGACAGGGGGTCGGAGATACGCAGTATTTT; CDR3: CASKSGQGVGDTQYF
size: -; J: TRBJ1-5; V: TRBV19; D: TRBD1; DNA: TGTGCCAGTAGTCCAATGGGACAGGGCAACCAGCCCCAGCATTTT; CDR3: CASSPMGQGNQPQHF
size: many; J: TRBJ1-3; V: TRBV30; D: -; DNA: TGTGCCTGGAGTGTGAGAACCTCTTCTGGAAACACCATATATTTT; CDR3: CAWSVRTSSGNTIYF
size: -; J: TRBJ1-2; V: TRBV30; D: -; DNA: TGTGCCTGGAGTTACACAATGTCTCCCATCACGGAGCGCGGCTACACCTTC; CDR3: CAWSYTMSPITERGYTF
size: -; J: TRBJ2-1; V: TRBV19; D: TRBD2; DNA: TGTGCCAGTAGTATGTTCGTGTCGAGACTAGCGGGCAGATCCTACAATGAGCAGTTCTTC; CDR3: CASSMFVSRLAGRSYNEQFF
size: -; J: TRBJ1-1; V: TRBV18; D: TRBD1; DNA: TGTGCCAGCTCACCACTGGGACAGGGGGCGGTCACTGAAGCTTTCTTT; CDR3: CASSPLGQGAVTEAFF
size: -; J: TRBJ2-1; V: TRBV5-1; D: TRBD1; DNA: TGCGCCAGCAGCCGGACAGGGATCAATGAGCAGTTCTTC; CDR3: CASSRTGINEQFF
size: -; J: TRBJ2-1; V: TRBV7-7; D: TRBD1; DNA: TGTGCCAGCAGCTTAGTCCACGGGACAGGGAACAATGAGCAGTTCTTC; CDR3: CASSLVHGTGNNEQFF
size: -; J: TRBJ1-6; V: TRBV2; D: TRBD1; DNA: TGTGCCAGCAGAACGGACAGGGTGGCCAATTCACCCCTCCACTTT; CDR3: CASRTDRVANSPLHF
size: -; J: TRBJ1-1; V: TRBV5-1; D: -; DNA: TGCGCCAGCAGCTTACAAGACACTGAAGCTTTCTTT; CDR3: CASSLQDTEAFF
size: -; J: TRBJ1-1; V: TRBV30; D: -; DNA: TGTGCCTGGAGTGTTTCCGTCGCTGAAGCTTTCTTT; CDR3: CAWSVSVAEAFF
size: -; J: TRBJ1-4; V: TRBV7-9; D: TRBD1; DNA: TGTGCCAGCAGTTTAGGACAGGGATCTCCAACTAATGAAAAACTGTTTTTT; CDR3: CASSLGQGSPTNEKLFF
size: many; J: TRBJ2-6; V: TRBV15; D: -; DNA: TGTGCCACCAGCAGTCCAGGGGACTCTGGGGCCAACGTCCTGACTTTC; CDR3: CATSSPGDSGANVLTF
size: -; J: TRBJ1-1; V: TRBV18; D: TRBD1; DNA: TGTGCCAGCCTGGGACAGGGGATCACTGAAGCTTTCTTT; CDR3: CASLGQGITEAFF
size: -; J: TRBJ2-5; V: TRBV7-2; D: -; DNA: TGTGCCAGCAGCGAAACGAGGGGAGGAGCAGGAGAGACCCAGTACTTC; CDR3: CASSETRGGAGETQYF